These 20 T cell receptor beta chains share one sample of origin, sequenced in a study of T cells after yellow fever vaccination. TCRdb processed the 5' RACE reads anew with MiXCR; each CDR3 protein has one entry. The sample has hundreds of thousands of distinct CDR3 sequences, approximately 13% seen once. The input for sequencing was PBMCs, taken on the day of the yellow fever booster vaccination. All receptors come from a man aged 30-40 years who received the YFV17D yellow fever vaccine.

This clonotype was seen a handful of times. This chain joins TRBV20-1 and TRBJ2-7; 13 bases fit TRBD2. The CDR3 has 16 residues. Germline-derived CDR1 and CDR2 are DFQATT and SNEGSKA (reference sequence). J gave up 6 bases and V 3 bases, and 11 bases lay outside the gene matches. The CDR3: CSASPTSGRGLSEQYF. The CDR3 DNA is TGCAGTGCTAGCCCAACTAGCGGGAGGGGCTTAAGCGAGCAGTACTTC.

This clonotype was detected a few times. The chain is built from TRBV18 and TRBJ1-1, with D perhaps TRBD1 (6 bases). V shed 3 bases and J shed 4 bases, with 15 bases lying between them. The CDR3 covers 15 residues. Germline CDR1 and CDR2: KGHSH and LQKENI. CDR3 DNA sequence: TGTGCCAGCTCACCCGCTACAGGGAAGGGCACTGAAGCTTTCTTT. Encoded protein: CASSPATGKGTEAFF. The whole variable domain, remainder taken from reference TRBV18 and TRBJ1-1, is NAGVMQNPRHLVRRRGQEARLRCSPMKGHSHVYWYRQLPEEGLKFMVYLQKENIIDESGMPKERFSAEFPKEGPSILRIQQVVRGDSAAYFCASSPATGKGTEAFFGQGTRLTVV.

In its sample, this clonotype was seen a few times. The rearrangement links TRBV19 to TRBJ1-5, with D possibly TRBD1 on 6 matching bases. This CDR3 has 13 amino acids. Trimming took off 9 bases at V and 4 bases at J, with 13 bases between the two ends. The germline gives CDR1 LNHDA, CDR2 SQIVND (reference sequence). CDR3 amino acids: CASADRTNQPQHF. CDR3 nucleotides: TGTGCCAGCGCCGACAGGACTAATCAGCCCCAGCATTTT.

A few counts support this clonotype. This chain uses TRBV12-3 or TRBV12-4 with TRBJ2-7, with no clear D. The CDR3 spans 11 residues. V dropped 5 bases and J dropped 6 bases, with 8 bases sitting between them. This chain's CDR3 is CASSTTVEQYF. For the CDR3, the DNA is TGTGCCAGCAGTACTACAGTCGAGCAGTACTTC.

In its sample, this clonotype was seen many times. The CDR3 DNA sequence: TGTGCCAGCAGTTACATGTGGGGAGAGCGCGCTGAAGCTTTCTTT. Translation: CASSYMWGERAEAFF. This chain connects TRBV6-5 to TRBJ1-1; D not certain. This CDR3 has 15 residues. Germline CDR1 MNHEY, CDR2 SVGAGI. Trimming cost V 2 bases and J 6 bases, with 16 bases left between them.

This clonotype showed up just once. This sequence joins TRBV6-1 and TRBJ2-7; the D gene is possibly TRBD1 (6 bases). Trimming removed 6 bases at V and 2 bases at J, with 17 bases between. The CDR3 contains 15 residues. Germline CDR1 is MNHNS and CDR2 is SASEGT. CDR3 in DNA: TGTGCCAGCAGACGAACAGGTCAGGGGCCCTACGAGCAGTACTTC. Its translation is CASRRTGQGPYEQYF.

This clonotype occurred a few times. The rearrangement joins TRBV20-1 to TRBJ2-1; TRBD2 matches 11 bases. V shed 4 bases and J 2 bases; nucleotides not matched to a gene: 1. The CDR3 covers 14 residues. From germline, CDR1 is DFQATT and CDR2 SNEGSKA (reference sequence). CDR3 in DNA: TGCAGTGCTACGACTAGCGGGGCCTACAATGAGCAGTTCTTC. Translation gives CSATTSGAYNEQFF.

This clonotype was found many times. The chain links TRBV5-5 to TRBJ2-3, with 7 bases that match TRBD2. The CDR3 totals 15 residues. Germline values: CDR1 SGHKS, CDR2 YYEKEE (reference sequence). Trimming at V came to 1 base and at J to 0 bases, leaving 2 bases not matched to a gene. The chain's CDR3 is CASSLSGGSTDTQYF. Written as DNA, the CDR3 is TGTGCCAGCAGCTTGTCGGGAGGAAGCACAGATACGCAGTATTTT.

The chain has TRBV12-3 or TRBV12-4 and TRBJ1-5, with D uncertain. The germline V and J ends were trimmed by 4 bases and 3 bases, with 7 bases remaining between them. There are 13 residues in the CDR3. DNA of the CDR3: TGTGCCAGCAGTTACAATCCCAATCAGCCCCAGCATTTT. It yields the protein CASSYNPNQPQHF.

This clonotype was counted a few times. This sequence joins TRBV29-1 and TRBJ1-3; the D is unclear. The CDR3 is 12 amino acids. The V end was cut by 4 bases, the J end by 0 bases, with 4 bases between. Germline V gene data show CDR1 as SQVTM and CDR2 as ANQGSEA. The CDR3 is CSVATSGNTIYF. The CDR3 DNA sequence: TGCAGCGTTGCAACCTCTGGAAACACCATATATTTT.

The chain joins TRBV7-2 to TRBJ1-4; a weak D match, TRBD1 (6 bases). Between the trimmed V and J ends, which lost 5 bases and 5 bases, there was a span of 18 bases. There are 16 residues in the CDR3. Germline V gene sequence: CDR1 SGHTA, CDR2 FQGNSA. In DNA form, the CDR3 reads TGTGCCAGCAGCCCTCACGAAGGACAGAGAAATGAAAAACTGTTTTTT. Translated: CASSPHEGQRNEKLFF.

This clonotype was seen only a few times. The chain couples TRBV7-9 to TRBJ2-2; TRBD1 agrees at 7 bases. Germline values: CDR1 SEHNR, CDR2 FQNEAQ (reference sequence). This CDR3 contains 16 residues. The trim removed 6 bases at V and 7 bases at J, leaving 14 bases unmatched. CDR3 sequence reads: CASRPLQGKAGGELFF. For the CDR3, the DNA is TGTGCCAGCAGGCCCCTACAGGGGAAGGCCGGCGGGGAGCTGTTTTTT.

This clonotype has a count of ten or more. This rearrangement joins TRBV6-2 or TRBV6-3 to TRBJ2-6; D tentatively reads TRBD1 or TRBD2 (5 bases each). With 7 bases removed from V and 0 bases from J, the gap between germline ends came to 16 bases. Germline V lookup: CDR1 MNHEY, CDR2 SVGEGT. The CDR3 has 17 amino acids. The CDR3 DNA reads TGTGCCAGCAAAGAACTTGGGGGAAACTCTGGGGCCAACGTCCTGACTTTC. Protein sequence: CASKELGGNSGANVLTF.

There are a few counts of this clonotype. The CDR3 region is CASSLVLGQNNSPLHF. In DNA form, the CDR3 reads TGTGCCAGCAGCTTAGTATTAGGACAGAATAATTCACCCCTCCACTTT. The V gene is TRBV7-2, the J gene TRBJ1-6; weak D call: TRBD1 (6 bases). This CDR3 has 16 amino acids. V was trimmed by 1 base and J by 5 bases, leaving 12 bases between them. Germline-derived CDR1 and CDR2 are SGHTA and FQGNSA.

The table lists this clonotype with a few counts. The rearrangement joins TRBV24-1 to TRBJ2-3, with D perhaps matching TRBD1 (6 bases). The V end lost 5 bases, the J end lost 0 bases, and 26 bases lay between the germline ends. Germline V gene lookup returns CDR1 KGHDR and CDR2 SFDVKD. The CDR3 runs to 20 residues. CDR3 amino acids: CATSGPGTSPWLGSTDTQYF. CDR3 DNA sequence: TGTGCCACCAGTGGACCCGGGACATCTCCCTGGTTGGGTAGCACAGATACGCAGTATTTT.

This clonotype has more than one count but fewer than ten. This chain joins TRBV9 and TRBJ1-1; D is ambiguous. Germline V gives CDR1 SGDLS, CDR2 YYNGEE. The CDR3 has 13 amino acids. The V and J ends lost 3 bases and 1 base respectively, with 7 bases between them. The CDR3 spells CASSADGNTEAFF. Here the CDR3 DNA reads TGTGCCAGCAGCGCGGACGGGAACACTGAAGCTTTCTTT.

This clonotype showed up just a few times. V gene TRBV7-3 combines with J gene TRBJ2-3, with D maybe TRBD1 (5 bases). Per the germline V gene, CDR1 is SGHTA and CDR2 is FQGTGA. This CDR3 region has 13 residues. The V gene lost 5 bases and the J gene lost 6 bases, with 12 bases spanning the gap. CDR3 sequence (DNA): TGTGCCAGCAGCCCCGGCAGGGATGATACGCAGTATTTT. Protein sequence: CASSPGRDDTQYF.

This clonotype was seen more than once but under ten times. The DNA of the CDR3 is TGTGCCAGCAGCCAAGAATTCCCCGGGACTAGCGGACGCAGCTCCTACAATGAGCAGTTCTTC. Its protein is CASSQEFPGTSGRSSYNEQFF. This chain joins TRBV4-2 and TRBJ2-1; 11 bases are shared with TRBD2. Trimming cost V 0 bases and J 0 bases; bases outside gene matches: 13. This CDR3 comprises 21 residues. Germline V lookup: CDR1 LGHNA, CDR2 YNFKEQ.

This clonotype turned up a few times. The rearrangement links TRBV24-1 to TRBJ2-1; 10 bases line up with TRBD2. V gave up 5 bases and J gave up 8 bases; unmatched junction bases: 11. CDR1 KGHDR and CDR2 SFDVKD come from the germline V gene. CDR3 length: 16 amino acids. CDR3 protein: CATSAPGLAGVHEQFF. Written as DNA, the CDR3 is TGTGCCACCAGTGCGCCGGGGCTAGCGGGAGTTCATGAGCAGTTCTTC.

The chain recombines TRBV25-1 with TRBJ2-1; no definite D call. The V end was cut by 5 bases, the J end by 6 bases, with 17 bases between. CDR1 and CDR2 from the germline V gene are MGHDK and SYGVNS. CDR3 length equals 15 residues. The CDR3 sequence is CASSRGPEMGNEQFF. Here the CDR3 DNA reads TGTGCCAGCAGTAGAGGTCCCGAAATGGGCAATGAGCAGTTCTTC.